One sample yielded the 23 T cell receptor beta chains listed below, sequenced in a study of CD8+CD57+ T cells in acquired aplastic anemia. For CDR3 and TCR beta VDJ profiling, genomic DNA was the template used. MiXCR, run by TCRdb on the reads, gives a single entry per CDR3 protein. The sample lists about 40,000 distinct CDR3 sequences, 63% occurring once. In patients chosen for sequencing, flow cytometry had shown CD8+CD57+ cell expansion. Sequencing was carried out using sorted CD4+, CD8+, or CD8+CD57+ T cells (not recorded which) from PBMCs. The receptors originated from a human donor with aplastic anemia.

CDR3: CASSWRGDRVDEQYF. As DNA, the CDR3 is TGCGCCAGCAGCTGGCGGGGGGACAGGGTCGACGAGCAGTACTTC. The chain has TRBV5-1 and TRBJ2-7, with D possibly being TRBD1 (9 bases). Germline V gene lookup returns CDR1 SGHRS and CDR2 YFSETQ. V was clipped by 3 bases and J by 5 bases, with 18 bases between them. The CDR3 runs 15 residues.

Turning to this clonotype: The germline gene is not matched at one end of the junction; a read error may be the cause. CDR3 sequence reads: CASSLEGVHRQETQCF. For the CDR3, the DNA is TGCGCCAGCAGCTTGGAAGGGGTCCACCGACAAGAGACCCAGTGCTTC. This chain joins TRBV5-1 and TRBJ2-5, with a tentative D call TRBD1 (5 bases). CDR3 length: 16 residues. Germline V gene lookup returns CDR1 SGHRS and CDR2 YFSETQ.

The DNA of the CDR3 is TGCAGCAGCCTCCGGGACGGATACTACGAGCAGTACTTC. The encoded protein is CSSLRDGYYEQYF. The rearrangement uses TRBV29-1 and TRBJ2-7; D is possibly TRBD1 or TRBD2 (5 bases each). Germline loops: CDR1 SQVTM, CDR2 ANQGSEA. V was shortened by 8 bases and J by 3 bases, with 17 bases between the two germline ends. CDR3 length: 13 amino acids.

For the CDR3, the DNA is TGCAGCTCACCGGGACAGGGGGCGAATGGCTACACCTTC. Protein sequence: CSSPGQGANGYTF. The V and J genes are TRBV29-1 and TRBJ1-2, with TRBD1 matching over 12 bases. This CDR3 region has 13 residues. The germline gives CDR1 SQVTM, CDR2 ANQGSEA. With V trimmed by 8 bases and J by 6 bases, 7 bases remained unmatched. The variable domain in full, completed from reference TRBV29-1 and TRBJ1-2, reads SAVISQKPSRDICQRGTSLTIQCQVDSQVTMMFWYRQQPGQSLTLIATANQGSEATYESGFVIDKFPISRPNLTFSTLTVSNMSPEDSSIYLCSSPGQGANGYTFGSGTRLTVV.

As regards this clonotype: Compared with germline, one end of the junction differs, possibly owing to a read error. The J gene is TRBJ1-5, the V gene TRBV2, with TRBD1 as a possible D gene (5 bases). CDR3 length equals 11 residues. Germline V gene sequence: CDR1 SNHLY, CDR2 FYNNEI. CDR3 in amino acids: CACRVTQPQHF. The CDR3, as DNA: TGTGCCTGCAGGGTCACTCAGCCCCAGCATTTT.

V is TRBV9 and J is TRBJ1-1; TRBD1 matches at 8 bases. With V trimmed by 3 bases and J by 4 bases, 23 bases remained unmatched. Per the germline V gene, CDR1 is SGDLS and CDR2 is YYNGEE. This CDR3 is built from 20 residues. The CDR3 sequence: CASSAVDSLGSGGLFTEAFF. The CDR3 DNA follows: TGTGCCAGCAGCGCAGTGGACAGCTTGGGATCAGGGGGCCTTTTCACTGAAGCTTTCTTT.

A word on this clonotype: One junction end disagrees with the germline gene, perhaps due to a read error. The CDR3 loop reads CASSELYSGNTIYF. In nucleotides, the CDR3 is TGTGCCAGCAGTGAGTTATACTCTGGAAACACCATATATTTT. The chain combines TRBV10-3 with TRBJ1-3; D not certain. In germline, CDR1 is ENHRY, CDR2 SYGVKD. The CDR3 has 14 amino acids.

This clonotype was recorded many times. The chain has TRBV10-3 and TRBJ2-7; D not resolved. V dropped 6 bases and J dropped 3 bases, with 18 bases sitting between them. Germline V gene sequence: CDR1 ENHRY, CDR2 SYGVKD. The CDR3 is 15 amino acids. CDR3 amino acids: CAISPELVTYYEQYF. CDR3 DNA sequence: TGTGCCATCAGCCCCGAGCTGGTTACCTACTACGAGCAGTACTTC.

V is TRBV9 and J is TRBJ2-3; 7 positions match TRBD1. This CDR3 has 17 amino acids. With V trimmed by 0 bases and J by 2 bases, 9 bases remained unmatched. Germline V gene data show CDR1 as SGDLS and CDR2 as YYNGEE. The CDR3 here is CASSVETGAWFTDTQYF. The CDR3 bases are TGTGCCAGCAGCGTAGAAACAGGGGCCTGGTTCACAGATACGCAGTATTTT.

This clonotype was detected once. The chain uses TRBV29-1 and TRBJ1-1; weak D call: TRBD1 (6 bases). CDR1 and CDR2 (germline): SQVTM, ANQGSEA. The ends were cut back, 7 bases at V and 1 base at J, with 19 bases in the middle. CDR3 length: 15 amino acids. CDR3 loop: CSGKGRAGANTEAFF. The CDR3 nucleotides read TGCAGCGGGAAGGGTAGGGCAGGGGCGAACACTGAAGCTTTCTTT.

This clonotype occurred many times. The rearrangement joins TRBV20-1 to TRBJ1-5, with D unresolved. The length of the CDR3 is 13 residues. Germline CDR1 reads DFQATT; CDR2 reads SNEGSKA (reference sequence). Trimming pared 6 bases from V and 11 bases from J, leaving 20 bases between. The CDR3 coding sequence is TGCAGTGCACCGGACGGTCTCGTGAGGACCCAGCATTTT. Translation: CSAPDGLVRTQHF.

The V gene is TRBV7-3, the J gene TRBJ1-1, with D unclear. Germline CDR1 SGHTA, CDR2 FQGTGA. V was shortened by 3 bases and J by 2 bases, with 16 bases between the two germline ends. This CDR3 has 16 residues. CDR3 in DNA: TGTGCCAGCAGCTTGATGGGAGTGGGGTCTAACACTGAAGCTTTCTTT. Translating it yields CASSLMGVGSNTEAFF.

Notes on this clonotype: This may stem from a read error, because a much larger clone lies one nucleotide away. The V gene is TRBV11-2, the J gene TRBJ2-1; D not certain. There are 12 residues in the CDR3. Germline V gene lookup returns CDR1 SGHAT and CDR2 FQNNGV. CDR3 in DNA: TGTGCCAGCAGCTCAGATTACAATGAGCAGTCCTTC. Translation: CASSSDYNEQSF.

Concerning this clonotype: One end of the junction is discordant with germline, which a read error may explain. The rearrangement uses TRBV12-3 or TRBV12-4 and TRBJ2-3; D is undetermined. The CDR3 is 14 residues long. This chain's CDR3 is CASKKQLYTDTRYF. The DNA of the CDR3 is TGTGCCAGCAAAAAACAGCTTTACACAGATACGCGGTATTTT.

The chain has TRBV29-1 and TRBJ1-2; 7 bases agree with TRBD1. The CDR3 is made up of 11 amino acids. Trimming removed 7 bases from V and 7 bases from J; junction bases left unmatched: 6. The germline gives CDR1 SQVTM, CDR2 ANQGSEA. CDR3: CSAPGGIGYTF. CDR3 DNA sequence: TGCAGCGCCCCAGGGGGGATTGGCTACACCTTC.

The chain uses TRBV29-1 and TRBJ2-7; D might be TRBD1 (5 bases). Trimming took 1 base from V and 2 from J, leaving 12 bases between them. From germline, CDR1 is SQVTM and CDR2 ANQGSEA. There are 14 residues in the CDR3. The CDR3 protein is CSVEAQGRPYEQYF. In DNA, the CDR3 is TGCAGCGTTGAAGCTCAGGGCAGGCCCTACGAGCAGTACTTC.

DNA for the CDR3: TGTGCCAGCAGTGCTATGCAGGGGGGATACGAGCAGTACTTC. It encodes CASSAMQGGYEQYF. V usage is TRBV2 and J usage is TRBJ2-7; tentative D call: TRBD1 (7 bases). The germline V gene encodes CDR1 SNHLY and CDR2 FYNNEI. CDR3 length: 14 residues. V gave up 4 bases and J gave up 4 bases, with 14 bases separating them.

This clonotype was observed once. This chain uses TRBV29-1 with TRBJ2-7; tentatively, D is TRBD1 (5 bases). Trimming stripped 7 bases from V and 5 bases from J, with 21 bases between. The CDR3 is 14 residues long. The germline gives CDR1 SQVTM, CDR2 ANQGSEA. CDR3 DNA: TGCAGCGCCCTACGACAGACCCCTGCGAACGAGCAGTACTTC. This gives the protein CSALRQTPANEQYF.

This rearrangement joins TRBV18 to TRBJ2-2, with D possibly TRBD2 on 6 matching bases. Trimming shortened V by 4 bases and J by 1 base, and 10 bases separated the two germline ends. Per germline, CDR1 KGHSH and CDR2 LQKENI. The CDR3 runs 15 residues. CDR3 residues: CASSRGARNTGELFF. For the CDR3, the DNA is TGTGCCAGCTCACGCGGGGCTCGGAACACCGGGGAGCTGTTTTTT.

This chain connects TRBV19 to TRBJ1-5; D ambiguous. This CDR3 region has 12 residues. The V end was cut by 7 bases, the J end by 3 bases, with 7 bases between. CDR1 and CDR2 from the germline V gene are LNHDA and SQIVND (reference sequence). CDR3 in amino acids: CASNPYNQPQHF. The CDR3 nucleotides are TGTGCCAGTAATCCTTACAATCAGCCCCAGCATTTT.

V is TRBV2 and J is TRBJ1-6; TRBD1 is a possible D gene (5 bases). This CDR3 comprises 14 residues. Germline values: CDR1 SNHLY, CDR2 FYNNEI. V was cut by 8 bases and J by 5 bases, with 13 bases left in between. The CDR3 here is CASRGTADNSPLHF. CDR3 bases: TGTGCCAGCCGTGGGACTGCCGATAATTCACCCCTCCACTTT.

This clonotype has ten or more counts. The genes are TRBV9 and TRBJ2-7; tentatively, D is TRBD1 or TRBD2 (5 bases each). Germline CDR1 reads SGDLS; CDR2 reads YYNGEE. V lost 2 bases, J lost 2 bases, and 11 bases lay in between. This CDR3 contains 14 residues. CDR3 coding DNA: TGTGCCAGCAGCGTGGGGGATCTGACCTACGAGCAGTACTTC. Protein: CASSVGDLTYEQYF.

This clonotype was observed at least ten times. The genes are TRBV12-5 and TRBJ1-5; D is unclear. Per germline, CDR1 LGHNT and CDR2 FRNRAP. Trimming took off 4 bases at V and 11 bases at J, with 12 bases between the two ends. The CDR3 has 12 amino acids. Written as DNA, the CDR3 is TGTGCTAGTGGTTCCTCCCCCTACGCCCAGCATTTT. Translating gives CASGSSPYAQHF.